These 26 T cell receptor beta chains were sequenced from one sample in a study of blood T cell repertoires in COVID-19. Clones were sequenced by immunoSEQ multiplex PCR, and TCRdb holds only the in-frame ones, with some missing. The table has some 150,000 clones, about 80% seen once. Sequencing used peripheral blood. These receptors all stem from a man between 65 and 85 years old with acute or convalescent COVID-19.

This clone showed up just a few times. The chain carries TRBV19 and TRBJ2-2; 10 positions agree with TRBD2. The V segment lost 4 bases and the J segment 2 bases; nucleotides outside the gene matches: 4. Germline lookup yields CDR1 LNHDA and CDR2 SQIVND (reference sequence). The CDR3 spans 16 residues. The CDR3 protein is CASSKTSGDNTGELFF. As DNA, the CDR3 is TGTGCCAGTAGTAAAACTAGCGGGGATAACACCGGGGAGCTGTTTTTT.

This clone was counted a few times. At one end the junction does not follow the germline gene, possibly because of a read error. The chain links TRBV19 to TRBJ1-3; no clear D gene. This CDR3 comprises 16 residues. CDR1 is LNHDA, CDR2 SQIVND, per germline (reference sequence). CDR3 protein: CASSIAHGRSGNTIYF. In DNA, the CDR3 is TGTGCCAGTAGCATAGCACACGGGAGGTCTGGAAACACCATATATTTT. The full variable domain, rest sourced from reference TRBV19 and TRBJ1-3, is DGGITQSPKYLFRKEGQNVTLSCEQNLNHDAMYWYRQDPGQGLRLIYYSQIVNDFQKGDIAEGYSVSREKKESFPLTVTSAQKNPTAFYLCASSIAHGRSGNTIYFGEGSWLTVV.

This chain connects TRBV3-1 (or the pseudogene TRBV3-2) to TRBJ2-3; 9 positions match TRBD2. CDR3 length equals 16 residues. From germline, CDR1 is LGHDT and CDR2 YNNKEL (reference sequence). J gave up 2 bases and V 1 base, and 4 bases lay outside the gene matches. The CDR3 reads CASSQGTSVPTDTQYF. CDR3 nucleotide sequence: TGTGCCAGCAGCCAAGGGACTAGCGTCCCCACAGATACGCAGTATTTT.

The CDR3 here is CASSRGTGNGETQYF. The CDR3 DNA sequence: TGTGCCAGCAGCCGCGGGACAGGGAATGGTGAGACCCAGTACTTC. This chain joins TRBV3-1 (or the pseudogene TRBV3-2) and TRBJ2-5, with TRBD1 matching 9 bases. This CDR3 region has 15 residues. The V gene's germline CDR1 is LGHDT and CDR2 YNNKEL (reference sequence). V lost 4 bases to trimming and J lost 5 bases; unmatched junction nucleotides: 8.

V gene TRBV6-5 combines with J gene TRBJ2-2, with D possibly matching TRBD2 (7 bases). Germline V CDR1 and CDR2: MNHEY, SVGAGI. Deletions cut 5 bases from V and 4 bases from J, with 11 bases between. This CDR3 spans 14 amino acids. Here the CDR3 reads CASSRGGATGELFF. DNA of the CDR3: TGTGCCAGCAGTCGCGGGGGCGCCACCGGGGAGCTGTTTTTT.

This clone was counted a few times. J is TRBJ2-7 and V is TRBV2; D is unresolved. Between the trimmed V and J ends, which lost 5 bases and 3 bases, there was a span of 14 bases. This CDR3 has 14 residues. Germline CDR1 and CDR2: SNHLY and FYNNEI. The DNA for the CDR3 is TGTGCCAGCAGTCCAGACCCGACTTTCTACGAGCAGTACTTC. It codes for CASSPDPTFYEQYF.

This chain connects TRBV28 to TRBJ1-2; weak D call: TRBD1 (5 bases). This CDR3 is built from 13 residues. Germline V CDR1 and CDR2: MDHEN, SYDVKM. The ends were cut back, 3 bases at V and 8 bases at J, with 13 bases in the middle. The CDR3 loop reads CASSLGGVGGYTF. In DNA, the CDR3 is TGTGCCAGCAGTTTGGGAGGGGTCGGCGGCTACACCTTC.

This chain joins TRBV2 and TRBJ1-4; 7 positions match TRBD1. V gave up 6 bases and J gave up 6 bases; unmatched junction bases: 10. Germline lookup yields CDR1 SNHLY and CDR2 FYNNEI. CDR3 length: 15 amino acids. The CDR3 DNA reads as TGTGCCAGCAGACAAAACCCCGGGACAGATGAAAAACTGTTTTTT. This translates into CASRQNPGTDEKLFF.

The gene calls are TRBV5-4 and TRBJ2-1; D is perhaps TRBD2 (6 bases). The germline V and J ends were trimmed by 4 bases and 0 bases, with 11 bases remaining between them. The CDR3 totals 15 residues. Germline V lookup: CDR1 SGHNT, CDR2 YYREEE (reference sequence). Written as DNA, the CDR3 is TGTGCCAGCAGCCGTAGCGGTTACTCCTACAATGAGCAGTTCTTC. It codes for CASSRSGYSYNEQFF.

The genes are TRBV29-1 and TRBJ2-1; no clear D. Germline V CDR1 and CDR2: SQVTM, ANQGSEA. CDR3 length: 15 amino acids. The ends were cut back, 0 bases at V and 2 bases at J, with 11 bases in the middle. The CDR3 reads CSVEESRITYNEQFF. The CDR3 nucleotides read TGCAGCGTTGAAGAGAGTCGAATCACCTACAATGAGCAGTTCTTC.

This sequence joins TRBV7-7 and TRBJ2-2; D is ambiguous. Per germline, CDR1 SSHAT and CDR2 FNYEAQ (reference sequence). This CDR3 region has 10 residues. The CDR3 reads CATRSGELFF. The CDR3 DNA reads TGTGCTACCCGGTCCGGGGAGCTGTTTTTT.

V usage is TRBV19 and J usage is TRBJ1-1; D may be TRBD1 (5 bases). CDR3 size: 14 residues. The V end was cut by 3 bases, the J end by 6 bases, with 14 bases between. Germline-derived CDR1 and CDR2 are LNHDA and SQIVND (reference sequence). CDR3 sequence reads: CASSIGGSVAEAFF. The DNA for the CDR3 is TGTGCCAGTAGTATTGGGGGGTCGGTCGCTGAAGCTTTCTTT.

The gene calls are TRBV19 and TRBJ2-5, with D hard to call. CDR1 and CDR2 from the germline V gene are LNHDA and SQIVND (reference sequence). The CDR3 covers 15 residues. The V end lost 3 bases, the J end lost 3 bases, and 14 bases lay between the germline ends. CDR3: CASSMMGLPKETQYF. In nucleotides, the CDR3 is TGTGCCAGTAGTATGATGGGCCTGCCGAAAGAGACCCAGTACTTC.

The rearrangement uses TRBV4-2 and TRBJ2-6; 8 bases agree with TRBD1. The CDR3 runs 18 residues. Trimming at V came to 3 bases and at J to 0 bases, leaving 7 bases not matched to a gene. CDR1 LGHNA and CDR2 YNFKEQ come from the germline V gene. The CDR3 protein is CASSHPGGVVSGANVLTF. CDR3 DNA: TGTGCCAGCAGCCACCCAGGGGGCGTCGTCTCTGGGGCCAACGTCCTGACTTTC.

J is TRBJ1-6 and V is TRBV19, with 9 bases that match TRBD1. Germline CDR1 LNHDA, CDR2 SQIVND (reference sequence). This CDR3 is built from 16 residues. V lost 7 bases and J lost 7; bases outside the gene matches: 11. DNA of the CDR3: TGTGCCAGTAACCCCTACCGGGACAGGGTGAATTCACCCCTCCACTTT. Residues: CASNPYRDRVNSPLHF.

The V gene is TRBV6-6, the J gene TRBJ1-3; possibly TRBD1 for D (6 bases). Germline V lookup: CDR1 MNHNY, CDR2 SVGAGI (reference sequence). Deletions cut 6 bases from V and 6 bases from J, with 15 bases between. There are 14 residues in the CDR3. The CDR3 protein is CASSSGLGANTIYF. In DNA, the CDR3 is TGTGCCAGCAGCTCTGGATTGGGGGCAAACACCATATATTTT.

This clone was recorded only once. The CDR3 here is CSVALQRTGPNYGYTF. The CDR3 nucleotides are TGCAGCGTTGCGCTCCAAAGGACAGGTCCTAACTATGGCTACACCTTC. V usage is TRBV29-1 and J usage is TRBJ1-2; TRBD1 matches at 7 bases. Germline assignment: CDR1 SQVTM and CDR2 ANQGSEA. This CDR3 comprises 16 residues. The V gene end was trimmed by 4 bases and the J gene end by 0 bases; junction bases not matched to a gene: 11.

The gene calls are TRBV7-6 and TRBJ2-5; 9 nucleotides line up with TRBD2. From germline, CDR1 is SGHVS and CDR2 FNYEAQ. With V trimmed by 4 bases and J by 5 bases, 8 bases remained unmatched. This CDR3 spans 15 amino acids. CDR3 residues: CASSSGTSSRETQYF. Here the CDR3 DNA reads TGTGCCAGCAGCTCCGGGACTAGCTCGCGGGAGACCCAGTACTTC.

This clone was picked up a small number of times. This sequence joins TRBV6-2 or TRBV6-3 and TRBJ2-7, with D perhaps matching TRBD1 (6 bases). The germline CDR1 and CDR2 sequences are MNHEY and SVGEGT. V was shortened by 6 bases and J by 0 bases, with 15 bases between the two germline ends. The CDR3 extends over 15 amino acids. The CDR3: CASSSPRDNSYEQYF. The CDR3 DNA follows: TGTGCCAGCAGCTCTCCCCGGGACAACTCCTACGAGCAGTACTTC.

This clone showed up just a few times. The CDR3 DNA reads as TGTGCCAGCAGGCTGTACTCAAGTCCCGGAAACACCATATATTTT. Its translation: CASRLYSSPGNTIYF. The chain carries TRBV28 and TRBJ1-3; D uncertain. The length of the CDR3 is 15 residues. V was cut by 6 bases and J by 4 bases, with 16 bases left in between. Germline V gene lookup returns CDR1 MDHEN and CDR2 SYDVKM. The full variable domain, with the rest looked up from reference TRBV28 and TRBJ1-3, is DVKVTQSSRYLVKRTGEKVFLECVQDMDHENMFWYRQDPGLGLRLIYFSYDVKMKEKGDIPEGYSVSREKKERFSLILESASTNQTSMYLCASRLYSSPGNTIYFGEGSWLTVV.

The CDR3 protein is CASSYETGDTGELFF. CDR3 DNA sequence: TGCGCCAGCAGTTATGAGACAGGGGACACCGGGGAGCTGTTTTTT. This chain connects TRBV5-1 to TRBJ2-2, with 8 bases aligning to TRBD1. Germline CDR1 and CDR2: SGHRS and YFSETQ. CDR3 length: 15 amino acids. With V trimmed by 5 bases and J by 3 bases, 6 bases remained unmatched.

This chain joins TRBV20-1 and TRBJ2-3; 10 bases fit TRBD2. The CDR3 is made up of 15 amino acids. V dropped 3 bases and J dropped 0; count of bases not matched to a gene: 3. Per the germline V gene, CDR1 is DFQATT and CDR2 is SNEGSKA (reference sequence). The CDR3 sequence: CSASPTSGSTDTQYF. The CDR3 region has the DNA TGCAGTGCTAGTCCGACTAGCGGGAGCACAGATACGCAGTATTTT.

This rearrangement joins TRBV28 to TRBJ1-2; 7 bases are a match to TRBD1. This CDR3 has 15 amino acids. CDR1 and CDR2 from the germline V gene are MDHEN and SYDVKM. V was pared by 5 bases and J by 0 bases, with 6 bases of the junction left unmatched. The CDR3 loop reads CASSLGQATNYGYTF. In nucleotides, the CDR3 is TGTGCCAGCAGTCTAGGACAGGCGACTAACTATGGCTACACCTTC.

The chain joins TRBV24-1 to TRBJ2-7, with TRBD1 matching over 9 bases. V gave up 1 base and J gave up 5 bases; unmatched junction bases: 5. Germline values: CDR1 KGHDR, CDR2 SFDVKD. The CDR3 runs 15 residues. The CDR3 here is CATSDFGTGSNEQYF. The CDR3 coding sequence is TGTGCCACCAGTGATTTCGGGACAGGGTCCAACGAGCAGTACTTC.

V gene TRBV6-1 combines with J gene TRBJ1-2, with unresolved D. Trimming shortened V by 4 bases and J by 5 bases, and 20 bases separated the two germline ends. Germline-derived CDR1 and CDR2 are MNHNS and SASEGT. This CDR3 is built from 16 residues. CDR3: CASSAFPRDTRYGYTF. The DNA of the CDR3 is TGTGCCAGCAGTGCATTCCCCAGAGACACCCGGTATGGCTACACCTTC.

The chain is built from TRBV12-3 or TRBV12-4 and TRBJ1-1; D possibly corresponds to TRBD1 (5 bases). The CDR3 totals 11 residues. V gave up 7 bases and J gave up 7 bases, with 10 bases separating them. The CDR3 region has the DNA TGTGCCAGCACCCAGGGCCTTGAAGCTTTCTTT. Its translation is CASTQGLEAFF.